Listed below are T cell receptor beta chains from one sample, sequenced in a study of T cells expressing NK-cell markers. TCRdb re-called the 5' RACE reads and gives one entry per CDR3 protein, without DNA. This listing includes 350,000 to 400,000 distinct CDR3 sequences. Sequencing was performed on blood T cells: a sorted CD56 or NKG2C T cell subset, CD4+ or CD8+ T cells, or bulk PBMC T cells (not recorded which). The receptors were sampled from a woman in her fifties or sixties in good health. The CDR3 runs from the conserved cysteine through the conserved F or W. Each record gives: J gene, V gene, CDR3 protein.

J: TRBJ2-7
V: TRBV12-3/TRBV12-4
CDR3: CASTRTGTGVREQYF

J: TRBJ2-3
V: TRBV15
CDR3: CATSSGFTGSTDTQYF

J: TRBJ1-4
V: TRBV12-3/TRBV12-4
CDR3: CASSLTTGLRVEKLFF

J: TRBJ2-3
V: TRBV24-1
CDR3: CATSDTGSLAGDTDTQYF

J: TRBJ2-7
V: TRBV3-1
CDR3: CATGMGSSYEQYF

J: TRBJ2-5
V: TRBV3-1
CDR3: CASSHPDEGLAGVWETQYF

J: TRBJ2-7
V: TRBV7-9
CDR3: CASSKGGPGADEQYF

J: TRBJ2-1
V: TRBV4-2
CDR3: CASSIAGGRSYNEQFF

J: TRBJ2-1
V: TRBV11-2
CDR3: CASSHPPGTAYNEQFF

J: TRBJ2-1
V: TRBV5-1
CDR3: CASSLAGLAETSSYNEQFF

J: TRBJ2-1
V: TRBV3-1
CDR3: CASSQGIFREQFF

J: TRBJ2-2
V: TRBV4-2
CDR3: CASSQDGREGPTGELFF

J: TRBJ2-1
V: TRBV6-5
CDR3: CASSYSSGTGTDNEQFF

J: TRBJ2-1
V: TRBV24-1
CDR3: CATSDSSGRKFNEQFF

J: TRBJ2-2
V: TRBV20-1
CDR3: CSAANPAAELFF

J: TRBJ2-6
V: TRBV11-2
CDR3: CASSFRPGTGERANVLTF

J: TRBJ2-5
V: TRBV3-1
CDR3: CASSQDGVAGETQYF

J: TRBJ2-1
V: TRBV6-5
CDR3: CASSSGPGYNEQFF

J: TRBJ1-2
V: TRBV12-3/TRBV12-4
CDR3: CASSLRHLRATENYGYTF

J: TRBJ2-1
V: TRBV12-3/TRBV12-4
CDR3: CASTPLAGGPRSYNEQFF

J: TRBJ2-2
V: TRBV5-5
CDR3: CASSIPGTSGGNTGELFF

J: TRBJ2-4
V: TRBV7-9
CDR3: CASSLGVLTSGRGNIQYF